This entry is about one T cell receptor beta chain. A read error may account for a junction end that differs from germline. These data are taken from a study of control samples from healthy donors and cancer patients. This CDR3 comprises 14 residues. Germline V lookup: CDR1 LNHNV, CDR2 YYDKDF (reference sequence). TCRdb keeps only in-frame clones here, not all; method: immunoSEQ multiplex PCR. This table has some 250,000 clones, roughly 80% appearing once. The clonotype comes from a woman aged 60-75 years with lung cancer. The chain links TRBV15 to TRBJ2-1; unclear D gene. The sequencing input was PBMCs. The CDR3 reads CATKKPLSSNEQFF. The CDR3 nucleotides read TGTGCCACCAAGAAACCCCTTTCCTCCAATGAGCAGTTCTTC.